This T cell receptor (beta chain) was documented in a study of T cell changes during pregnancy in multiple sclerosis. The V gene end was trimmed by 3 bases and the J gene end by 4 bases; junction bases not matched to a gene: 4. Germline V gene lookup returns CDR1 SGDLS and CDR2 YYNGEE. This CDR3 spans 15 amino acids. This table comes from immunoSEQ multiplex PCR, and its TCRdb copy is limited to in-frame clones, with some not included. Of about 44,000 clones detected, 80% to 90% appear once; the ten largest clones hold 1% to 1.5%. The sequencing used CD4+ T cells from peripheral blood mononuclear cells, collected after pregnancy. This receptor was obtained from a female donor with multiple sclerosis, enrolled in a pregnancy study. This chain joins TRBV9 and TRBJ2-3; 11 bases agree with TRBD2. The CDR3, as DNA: TGTGCCAGCAGCGGGATTAGCGGGAGGGCAGATACGCAGTATTTT. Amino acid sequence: CASSGISGRADTQYF. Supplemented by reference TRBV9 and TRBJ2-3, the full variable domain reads DSGVTQTPKHLITATGQRVTLRCSPRSGDLSVYWYQQSLDQGLQFLIQYYNGEERAKGNILERFSAQQFPDLHSELNLSSLELGDSALYFCASSGISGRADTQYFGPGTRLTVL.